The 3 T cell receptor beta chains below all came from one sample that was sequenced in a study of T cell clusters in autoimmune cytopenias. Approximately 36,000 genome equivalents of blood DNA were amplified for TRB. Multiplex touch-down PCR amplified TRB using TRB-A and TRB-B pools in one tube. From its re-call of the multiplex PCR reads, TCRdb lists each CDR3 protein once, without DNA. Its clone listing holds 6,500 to 7,500 distinct CDR3 sequences. The material sequenced was peripheral blood. These receptor sequences come from a human donor with an autoimmune cytopenia or autoimmune hepatitis (not recorded which).

This clonotype ranks as medium-sized in terms of frequency. The chain carries TRBV29-1 and TRBJ2-2; as DNA is missing, the TRBD1 call by TCRdb cannot be tested. There are 12 residues in the CDR3. Germline values: CDR1 SQVTM, CDR2 ANQGSEA. The CDR3 sequence: CSVGQNTGELFF.

The rearrangement uses TRBV6-6 and TRBJ1-4; with no DNA, the TCRdb D assignment of TRBD1 cannot be verified. The CDR3 is 13 residues long. Germline CDR1 reads MNHNY; CDR2 reads SVGAGI (reference sequence). The CDR3: CASTGSTNEKLFF.

Measured by frequency, this clonotype is medium-sized. The chain combines TRBV30 with TRBJ2-5; lacking DNA, the TRBD1 call made by TCRdb goes unchecked. The CDR3 has 14 amino acids. Germline assignment: CDR1 GTSNPN and CDR2 SVGIG (reference sequence). The CDR3 protein is CAWNKQGDQETQYF.